Presented here are 27 T cell receptor beta chains from one specimen sequenced in a study of blood T cell repertoires in COVID-19. The table came from immunoSEQ multiplex PCR; TCRdb's copy has only in-frame clones and leaves some out. The sample yields 350,000 to 400,000 clones, roughly 90% seen once. The source material was peripheral blood. These receptors all come from a man aged 18 to 29 with active or convalescent COVID-19.

The genes are TRBV7-9 and TRBJ2-5; D is perhaps TRBD2 (6 bases). Trimming pared 2 bases from V and 5 bases from J, leaving 12 bases between. The CDR3 consists of 14 residues. CDR1 is SEHNR, CDR2 FQNEAQ, per germline (reference sequence). The CDR3 protein is CASSLRTEGETQYF. DNA of the CDR3: TGTGCCAGCAGCTTAAGGACGGAGGGGGAGACCCAGTACTTC.

This clone showed up just a few times. This chain connects TRBV7-8 to TRBJ1-4; D ambiguous. Between the trimmed V and J ends, which lost 0 bases and 0 bases, there was a span of 8 bases. The CDR3 has 16 amino acids. Germline lookup yields CDR1 SGHVS and CDR2 FQNEAQ. The CDR3 reads CASSLAAVATNEKLFF. The CDR3 DNA reads as TGTGCCAGCAGCTTAGCGGCGGTTGCAACTAATGAAAAACTGTTTTTT. The variable domain in full, completed from reference TRBV7-8 and TRBJ1-4, reads GAGVSQSPRYKVAKRGQDVALRCDPISGHVSLFWYQQALGQGPEFLTYFQNEAQLDKSGLPSDRFFAERPEGSVSTLKIQRTQQEDSAVYLCASSLAAVATNEKLFFGSGTQLSVL.

The gene calls are TRBV2 and TRBJ2-1; weak D call: TRBD2 (6 bases). The CDR3 consists of 15 residues. Trimming stripped 5 bases from V and 6 bases from J, with 17 bases between. CDR1 is SNHLY, CDR2 FYNNEI, per germline. The CDR3 DNA is TGTGCCAGCAGTCTACGGGAGCTTTATATCAATGAGCAGTTCTTC. Amino acids: CASSLRELYINEQFF.

V is TRBV5-4 and J is TRBJ1-6; D is unresolved. V was cut by 0 bases and J by 0 bases, with 7 bases left in between. Germline CDR1 reads SGHNT; CDR2 reads YYREEE (reference sequence). CDR3 length: 16 residues. CDR3 bases: TGTGCCAGCAGCTTGGTGGTTAGCTCCTATAATTCACCCCTCCACTTT. Translation gives CASSLVVSSYNSPLHF.

The rearrangement joins TRBV5-1 to TRBJ1-1, with TRBD1 matching 8 bases. CDR1 is SGHRS and CDR2 is YFSETQ in the germline V gene. The CDR3 has 13 residues. J was trimmed by 7 bases and V by 5 bases; bases with no gene match: 7. The CDR3 here is CASSPGQGYEAFF. In DNA form, the CDR3 reads TGCGCCAGCAGTCCCGGACAGGGATATGAAGCTTTCTTT.

V and J are TRBV9 and TRBJ1-5; 7 bases match TRBD1. The CDR3 is 17 amino acids. V lost 4 bases to trimming and J lost 3 bases; unmatched junction nucleotides: 13. Germline loops: CDR1 SGDLS, CDR2 YYNGEE. The DNA for the CDR3 is TGTGCCAGCAGCCCGATCCCCGACAGGGCCTTCAATCAGCCCCAGCATTTT. Amino acid sequence: CASSPIPDRAFNQPQHF.

This clone appeared a single time. This chain joins TRBV27 and TRBJ1-2, with TRBD1 matching over 8 bases. The CDR3 has 15 residues. CDR1 MNHEY and CDR2 SMNVEV come from the germline V gene (reference sequence). The V gene end was trimmed by 3 bases and the J gene end by 4 bases; junction bases not matched to a gene: 7. The chain's CDR3 is CASSLDRVGSYGYTF. CDR3 in DNA: TGTGCCAGCAGTTTGGACAGGGTAGGGAGCTATGGCTACACCTTC.

The chain carries TRBV11-2 and TRBJ2-1; the D gene is possibly TRBD2 (6 bases). The CDR3 has 16 amino acids. V dropped 4 bases and J dropped 0 bases, with 13 bases sitting between them. CDR1 SGHAT and CDR2 FQNNGV come from the germline V gene. The CDR3 DNA is TGTGCCAGCAGCTCCCGTGGGAGGAGCTCCTACAATGAGCAGTTCTTC. Its protein is CASSSRGRSSYNEQFF.

The chain carries TRBV9 and TRBJ1-2, with D tentatively TRBD1 (6 bases). The ends were cut back, 4 bases at V and 3 bases at J, with 10 bases in the middle. The CDR3 totals 13 residues. The germline CDR1 and CDR2 sequences are SGDLS and YYNGEE. In DNA, the CDR3 is TGTGCCAGCAGCTCACAGGGCTACTATGGCTACACCTTC. Translating gives CASSSQGYYGYTF.

V gene TRBV28 combines with J gene TRBJ1-5; no clear D gene. Per the germline V gene, CDR1 is MDHEN and CDR2 is SYDVKM. This CDR3 has 15 residues. Trimming took 2 bases from V and 1 from J, leaving 9 bases between them. The CDR3 bases are TGTGCCAGCAGTTTACCCGGGTACAGCAATCAGCCCCAGCATTTT. As protein: CASSLPGYSNQPQHF.

The rearrangement joins TRBV12-3 or TRBV12-4 to TRBJ2-1; D possibly corresponds to TRBD1 (5 bases). There are 13 residues in the CDR3. V was clipped by 4 bases and J by 6 bases, with 10 bases between them. CDR3 in DNA: TGTGCCAGCAGTTCCGCAGACAGCAATGAGCAGTTCTTC. This codes for CASSSADSNEQFF.

This chain connects TRBV18 to TRBJ2-2, with D perhaps matching TRBD1 (5 bases). V was clipped by 3 bases and J by 2 bases, with 10 bases between them. CDR1 and CDR2 (germline): KGHSH, LQKENI. The CDR3 is made up of 15 amino acids. CDR3 in DNA: TGTGCCAGCTCACCTCGGACATTAAACACCGGGGAGCTGTTTTTT. Translation: CASSPRTLNTGELFF.

This chain uses TRBV7-2 with TRBJ2-7, with D hard to call. V was cut by 5 bases and J by 3 bases, with 5 bases left in between. The CDR3 runs 11 residues. Germline V gives CDR1 SGHTA, CDR2 FQGNSA. This chain's CDR3 is CASSPRYEQYF. CDR3 DNA sequence: TGTGCCAGCAGCCCCCGCTACGAGCAGTACTTC. Complete variable domain (other parts from reference TRBV7-2 and TRBJ2-7): GAGVSQSPSNKVTEKGKDVELRCDPISGHTALYWYRQSLGQGLEFLIYFQGNSAPDKSGLPSDRFSAERTGGSVSTLTIQRTQQEDSAVYLCASSPRYEQYFGPGTRLTVT.

The CDR3 DNA reads TGTGCCAGCAGTTTAAAGGGGATCAGGGACTATGGCTACACCTTC. It yields the protein CASSLKGIRDYGYTF. J is TRBJ1-2 and V is TRBV28; a weak D match, TRBD1 (5 bases). CDR3 size: 15 residues. The germline V gene has CDR1 MDHEN and CDR2 SYDVKM. Trimming left V 2 bases short and J 3 bases short, with 13 bases between.

The chain joins TRBV11-1 to TRBJ2-7; 9 nucleotides match TRBD1. From germline, CDR1 is SGHAT and CDR2 FQDESV (reference sequence). The CDR3 loop spans 15 amino acids. V trimming: 3 bases; J trimming: 4 bases; junction bases outside the gene matches: 7. The CDR3 here is CASSFWTGVVYEQYF. CDR3 coding DNA: TGTGCCAGCAGCTTTTGGACAGGGGTGGTTTACGAGCAGTACTTC. Based on the CDR3 plus reference TRBV11-1 and TRBJ2-7, the full variable domain is EAEVAQSPRYKITEKSQAVAFWCDPISGHATLYWYRQILGQGPELLVQFQDESVVDDSQLPKDRFSAERLKGVDSTLKIQPAELGDSAMYLCASSFWTGVVYEQYFGPGTRLTVT.

The chain recombines TRBV5-4 with TRBJ2-1, with a tentative D call TRBD2 (5 bases). This CDR3 region has 15 residues. CDR1 is SGHNT and CDR2 is YYREEE in the germline V gene (reference sequence). The CDR3 loop reads CVTREESGSYNEQFF. In DNA form, the CDR3 reads TGTGTAACCCGGGAAGAGTCAGGTTCCTACAATGAGCAGTTCTTC. The full variable domain, completed using reference TRBV5-4 and TRBJ2-1, is ETGVTQSPTHLIKTRGQQVTLRCSSQSGHNTVSWYQQALGQGPQFIFQYYREEENGRGNFPPRFSGLQFPNYSSELNVNALELDDSALYLCVTREESGSYNEQFFGPGTRLTVL.

The chain couples TRBV5-1 to TRBJ1-4; 9 bases are a match to TRBD1. Germline loops: CDR1 SGHRS, CDR2 YFSETQ. CDR3 length: 14 amino acids. The J segment lost 7 bases and the V segment lost 2 bases, leaving 3 bases of the junction unmatched. CDR3 amino acids: CASSLGTGFEKLFF. The CDR3 region has the DNA TGCGCCAGCAGCTTAGGGACAGGGTTTGAAAAACTGTTTTTT.

The rearrangement uses TRBV7-6 and TRBJ2-1; TRBD2 matches 7 bases. CDR1 and CDR2 from the germline V gene are SGHVS and FNYEAQ. Unmatched junction bases numbered 8, after V lost 5 bases and J lost 4 bases. The CDR3 contains 15 residues. The CDR3 protein is CASSQPGTIYNEQFF. The CDR3 coding sequence is TGTGCCAGCAGCCAGCCCGGGACTATTTACAATGAGCAGTTCTTC.

The count of this clone is one. The chain couples TRBV4-2 to TRBJ1-3, with 7 nucleotides matching TRBD1. The V gene's germline CDR1 is LGHNA and CDR2 YNFKEQ. V dropped 3 bases and J dropped 0; count of bases not matched to a gene: 5. CDR3 length: 16 residues. The CDR3 region has the DNA TGTGCCAGCAGCCAGCCGGGACAGCACTCTGGAAACACCATATATTTT. Translating gives CASSQPGQHSGNTIYF.

This chain joins TRBV6-4 and TRBJ2-7, with 7 positions matching TRBD2. With V trimmed by 7 bases and J by 3 bases, 12 bases remained unmatched. CDR3 length: 15 amino acids. The germline V gene has CDR1 MRHNA and CDR2 SNTAGT. CDR3 sequence reads: CASTSSGAGNYEQYF. The CDR3 nucleotides read TGTGCCAGCACTTCGAGCGGGGCGGGGAACTACGAGCAGTACTTC.

V gene TRBV5-5 combines with J gene TRBJ1-5, with 7 bases matching TRBD1. V shed 4 bases and J 2 bases; nucleotides not matched to a gene: 18. Germline lookup yields CDR1 SGHKS and CDR2 YYEKEE (reference sequence). The CDR3 extends over 19 amino acids. The CDR3 here is CASSPRRDRGNAGNQPQHF. DNA of the CDR3: TGTGCCAGCAGCCCACGCCGGGACAGAGGAAATGCGGGCAATCAGCCCCAGCATTTT.

In its sample, this clone was seen once. V gene TRBV27 combines with J gene TRBJ1-6, with D unresolved. From germline, CDR1 is MNHEY and CDR2 SMNVEV (reference sequence). Trimming pared 3 bases from V and 6 bases from J, leaving 9 bases between. The CDR3 consists of 14 residues. For the CDR3, the DNA is TGTGCCAGCAGTTTCGAACAGCCTAATTCACCCCTCCACTTT. It translates to CASSFEQPNSPLHF.

The chain carries TRBV10-3 and TRBJ2-1; TRBD2 matches 12 bases. The CDR3 is 16 amino acids. V lost 0 bases to trimming and J lost 6 bases; unmatched junction nucleotides: 3. Germline values: CDR1 ENHRY, CDR2 SYGVKD. The CDR3, as DNA: TGTGCCATCAGTGAGTCGGGACTAGCGGGCCCCAATGAGCAGTTCTTC. Its protein is CAISESGLAGPNEQFF.

DNA of the CDR3: TGTGCCAGCTCACCACCGTTCAGGGACTACTATGGCTACACCTTC. Its protein is CASSPPFRDYYGYTF. This chain uses TRBV18 with TRBJ1-2; tentative D call: TRBD1 (5 bases). The CDR3 extends over 15 amino acids. Germline loops: CDR1 KGHSH, CDR2 LQKENI. V lost 0 bases and J lost 3, with 11 bases in between.

The chain uses TRBV21-1 and TRBJ2-5; the table's TRBD1 call for D was not verified on the DNA. TRBV21-1 is labeled a pseudogene. The CDR3 has 11 amino acids. CDR3 region: CASSNNVDRNF. In nucleotides, the CDR3 is TGTGCCAGCAGCAATAATGTAGACAGAAACTTC.

The CDR3 DNA reads TGTGCCATCACTCCCTCAGGGGAAGCAGGAAACACCATATATTTT. Translating it yields CAITPSGEAGNTIYF. V usage is TRBV10-3 and J usage is TRBJ1-3; weak D call: TRBD1 (6 bases). The V gene lost 7 bases and the J gene lost 4 bases, with 17 bases spanning the gap. Germline V gene sequence: CDR1 ENHRY, CDR2 SYGVKD. There are 15 residues in the CDR3.

V gene TRBV7-2 combines with J gene TRBJ2-7; TRBD2 matches at 8 bases. The V and J ends lost 1 base and 2 bases, in that order; junction bases with no gene match: 7. Germline V gene lookup returns CDR1 SGHTA and CDR2 FQGNSA. This CDR3 region has 16 residues. CDR3 residues: CASSLGMRGAPYEQYF. The CDR3 region has the DNA TGTGCCAGCAGCTTAGGTATGCGGGGGGCACCCTACGAGCAGTACTTC.